This T cell receptor (beta chain) was identified during a study of T-cell reconstitution after alpha-beta-depleted transplantation in children. Unique molecular identifiers were used to barcode this TCRbeta library. TCRdb re-called the PCR reads through MiXCR, storing one row per CDR3 protein. The sample lists 490,000 or so distinct CDR3 sequences, approximately 12% seen once, with about 5% in the top ten. V shed 10 bases and J shed 6 bases, with 19 bases lying between them. Looked up from germline, CDR1 is SGHDN and CDR2 is FVKESK. This CDR3 spans 14 amino acids. This receptor was taken from a human donor who donated a stem cell graft to a child with combined immunodeficiency. This sequence joins TRBV14 and TRBJ2-1; D perhaps matches TRBD1 (5 bases). This specimen consisted of PBMCs from the stem cell graft donor, obtained from the stem cell graft. The CDR3 spells CATPLGQRCNEQFF. In nucleotides, the CDR3 is TGTGCCACCCCCCTGGGGCAGAGGTGCAATGAGCAGTTCTTC.